This T cell receptor (beta chain) was recovered during a study of CD8 T cells in Susac syndrome. The patients serving as multiple sclerosis controls were treatment-naive. They had stable or active relapsing-remitting disease and fulfilled revised McDonald criteria. Negative isolation was used for CD8+ and CD4+ T cells, and FACS enrichment was applied to TEMRA cells. The authors reverse transcribed roughly 0.5 to 1 ug RNA with random hexamers. Amplification of TCR beta CDR3 spanned 54 Vbeta and 13 Jbeta via immunoSEQ multiplex PCR. One entry per CDR3 protein, called by TCRdb with MiXCR from the immunoSEQ multiplex PCR reads. The sample has about 300,000 distinct CDR3 sequences, 75% to 85% seen once; the top ten hold roughly 0.21%. The germline gives CDR1 MGHRA, CDR2 YSYEKL. The ends were cut back, 4 bases at V and 1 base at J, with 11 bases in the middle. The CDR3 has 15 amino acids. About this clonotype: Its antigen is as yet unknown.

Study results and caveats: That the number of individuals in its TCR sequencing and HLA analysis was relatively small was acknowledged by the study.

This chain connects TRBV4-1 to TRBJ2-1; D not resolved. The source of this sequence is a human donor with multiple sclerosis. Sequencing used CD8+ T cells from PBMCs. The CDR3 loop reads CASSPARSSYNEQFF. The DNA of the CDR3 is TGCGCCAGCAGCCCCGCCAGGAGTTCCTACAATGAGCAGTTCTTC.